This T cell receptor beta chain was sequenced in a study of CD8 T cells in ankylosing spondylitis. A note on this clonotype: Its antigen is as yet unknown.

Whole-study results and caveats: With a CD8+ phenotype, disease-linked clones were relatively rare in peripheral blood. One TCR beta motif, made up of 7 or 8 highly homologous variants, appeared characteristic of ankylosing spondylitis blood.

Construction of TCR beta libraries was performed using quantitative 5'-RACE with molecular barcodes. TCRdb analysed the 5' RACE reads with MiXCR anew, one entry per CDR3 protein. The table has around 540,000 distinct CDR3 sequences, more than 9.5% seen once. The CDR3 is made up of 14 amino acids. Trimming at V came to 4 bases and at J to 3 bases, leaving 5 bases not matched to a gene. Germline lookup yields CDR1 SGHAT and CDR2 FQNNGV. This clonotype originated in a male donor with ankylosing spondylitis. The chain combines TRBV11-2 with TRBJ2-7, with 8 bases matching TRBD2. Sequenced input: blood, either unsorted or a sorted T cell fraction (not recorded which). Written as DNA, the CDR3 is TGTGCCAGCAGCTCTATCGGGACTAGCTACGAGCAGTACTTC. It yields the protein CASSSIGTSYEQYF.